This TCR beta chain was identified in a study of blood T cells in healthy people across ages (dated by TCRdb to 2013 to 2016). Background for the entire study: In model experiments, template switching captured about one uniquely barcoded TCR beta cDNA molecule for every two T cells. The study analyzed two additional independent replicas of 1 million unique cDNA reads from the same blood draw for two donors, one aged 18 to 29 and one aged 80 or older. Using deep sequencing normalized with unique cDNA molecular identifiers, the study measured how TCR beta repertoire diversity changes with age. The donors were divided into four age groups: young (average approximately 16 years), middle-aged (over 35), aged (approximately 62) and long-lived (82). Study-level results and caveats: Donor CMV infection status was unknown, potentially confounding age-related changes in expanded clonotypes. Compared with the aged group, the long-lived group had more naive CD4+ T cells, fewer expanded clones and increased TCR diversity, suggesting age selection. Because profiling used bulk unsorted PBMCs, naive and antigen-experienced compartments could not be compared conclusively. Estimates of total diversity based on one million sequenced T cells were regarded as lower bounds and as underestimates. Observed TCR beta diversity per million T cells fell roughly linearly with age, and a significant reduction was already apparent by age around 40. There was a strong correlation between observed TCR beta diversity and the percentage of naive T cells measured by flow cytometry.

To prepare the library, 5' RACE was applied. TCRdb shows the sequencer as Illumina HiSeq 2500. A second PCR of roughly 7 to 12 cycles was run with a J-beta primer mix and a sample-barcoded 5' primer. A unique molecular identifier was introduced onto each TCR beta cDNA molecule by a template-switch 5' adaptor carrying 12 random nucleotides. At least 2.5 million CDR3-containing paired-end reads were obtained from each sample. All of the RNA was converted into first-strand cDNA using the Mint cDNA synthesis kit, with a TRBC-specific oligonucleotide serving as the primer. After uracil-DNA glycosylase treatment, a first 18-cycle PCR used universal primers M1SS and BC2_uni_R on all cDNA. The paper's processing steps were these. Normalization of each sample was performed by random selection of 1 million high-quality reads, each carrying a distinct molecular identifier. Reads sharing molecular identifiers were discarded rather than binned into consensus sequences. CDR3 identification, clonotype clustering and error correction used MiTCR with a Q25 quality threshold and the strictest error-elimination algorithm. A nonparametric unseen species model with Euler transformation was used to estimate lower-bound total TCR beta diversity. TCRdb ran its own pipeline on the public reads, namely fastp trimming at Q25 and MiXCR clone calling, and kept in-frame beta chains. For every CDR3 protein sequence, its rows merge into one entry that carries the most common genes and DNA. The V and J calls shown here were made by TCRdb, not taken from the authors' results. The sample contains more than 750,000 distinct CDR3 sequences, 25% to 35% of them found a single time. About 10% of the sample is held by the ten biggest clonotypes.

The germline V gene (reference sequence) gives CDR1 as LNHDA and CDR2 as SQIVND. Including the terminal cysteine and phenylalanine, the CDR3 comprises 15 residues. The sequence is cut down to CDR3 DNA, 45 bases in frame from base 1. The V end gives up 6 bases and the J end 5 bases, leaving 8 bases in the junction not matched to a gene. For this clonotype: This clone's antigen is unknown. The input lacks base qualities; no much larger clone sits a single base away.

Systemically healthy Caucasian individuals from Russia, some 38 in total and aged roughly 6 to 100 years, were included as donors. Ten milliliters of peripheral blood were drawn from each donor into EDTA-treated Vacutainer tubes. PBMCs were isolated by Ficoll-Paque density-gradient centrifugation, with at least 7 million obtained per sample. Trizol reagent was used to extract total RNA from the PBMCs, yielding at least 5 micrograms per sample. Naive CD45RAhigh/CD27high T cell percentages were measured by flow cytometry on a PBMC aliquot from every donor. The same data also contributed to another study, on T cells of mothers and their children. Looking at the second paper: Donors were nine systemically healthy Caucasian individuals: three mothers and their six children. cDNA synthesis consumed the entire amount of extracted RNA, loaded at around 1.4 ug RNA in each 15 ul reaction. In the second PCR, sample barcodes and 2-4 random nucleotides were introduced via the M1S primer. More than 8 million TCR beta CDR3 reads were obtained from each mother, and some 3 million reads were obtained from each child. Thymic selection similarly shapes TCR recombination output in related and unrelated pairs, with minor effect from inherited differences. Related mother-child pairs always showed normalized repertoire overlap that was slightly higher than in unrelated mother-child pairs, though the difference was never significant. No persistent microchimeric T cell clones were detected, at a sensitivity of roughly 100 clones per million clonotypes. In the study, deep NGS was used to compare the TCR beta repertoires of mothers and children, and features distinguishing related mother-child pairs from unrelated individuals were sought. Mothers averaged around 40 +/- 4 years of age and children averaged about 10 +/- 4 years. Libraries were sequenced on Illumina HiSeq 2000 with 100+100 nt paired-end reads after adapter ligation with NEBNext reagents. To prevent cross-contamination, the mother and child libraries were prepared a month apart and were sequenced in separate runs. For each donor, between roughly 500,000 and 2,100,000 distinct TCR beta clonotypes were identified. Naive TCR beta clonotypes were estimated from low-frequency clonotypes matched to each donor's FACS-determined naive share, without sorting.

The sequenced material came from blood. The clonotype originates from a middle-aged woman in good health. This receptor chain uses TRBV19 and TRBJ2-7, and 12 bases in between align with TRBD1. The CDR3 corresponds to CASSMGQGASHEQYF. Here is the DNA: TGTGCCAGTAGCATGGGACAGGGGGCTTCCCACGAGCAGTACTTC.